This is a list of T cell receptor beta chains from one sample in a study of T cells in Graves' hyperthyroidism and ophthalmopathy. TCRdb recomputed calls from the multiplex PCR reads with MiXCR, one row per CDR3 protein. The sample records 300,000 to 450,000 distinct CDR3 sequences, roughly 13% being singletons. Sequencing was done on a sample of blood. The receptors derive from a woman between 18 and 29 years old with Graves' hyperthyroidism. Both conserved end residues are part of each CDR3. Each record gives: CDR3 DNA, CDR3 protein, J gene, clone size, D gene, V gene. The D gene is left open where the match is weak. Only part of the rows carry a size: once, few, many, or a class if the clone is expanded.

TGTGCCAGCGCCGGCTCGAACACCGGGGAGCTGTTTTTT	CASAGSNTGELFF	TRBJ2-2	few	.	TRBV7-8
TGTGCCACACTCCCCTTGGAACGGTTCGCTGAAGCTTTCTTT	CATLPLERFAEAFF	TRBJ1-1	many	.	TRBV28
TGTGCCAGCAGTTTAACGGGAGGGGTCAGCTCCTACGAGCAGTACTTC	CASSLTGGVSSYEQYF	TRBJ2-7	.	TRBD2	TRBV28
TGTGCCAGCAGCCAAGGGACTGCGGCAGTTGCTTTCTTT	CASSQGTAAVAFF	TRBJ1-1	.	.	TRBV4-2
TGTGCCAGCAGTTTAGGGGCGGATTTCTACAATGAGCAGTTCTTC	CASSLGADFYNEQFF	TRBJ2-1	many	.	TRBV28
TGCAGTGCTAGGTCCGCACTGGAGGCAGATACGCAGTATTTT	CSARSALEADTQYF	TRBJ2-3	.	.	TRBV20-1
TGTGCCAGCTCACCCCGGGCCCGGGACAGCCTATACGAGCAGTACTTC	CASSPRARDSLYEQYF	TRBJ2-7	few	TRBD1	TRBV18
TGTGCCATCAGTGGGCTTGGGCGGGCAGGGGAAGCTTTCTTT	CAISGLGRAGEAFF	TRBJ1-1	.	.	TRBV10-3
TGTGCCAGCAGCTTCCTAAGCGGCGAGTCCTACAATGAGCAGTTCTTC	CASSFLSGESYNEQFF	TRBJ2-1	few	.	TRBV7-6
TGTGCCAGCGGCGGCCCTCTTAGCAATCAGCCCCAGCATTTT	CASGGPLSNQPQHF	TRBJ1-5	.	.	TRBV6-2/TRBV6-3
TGTGCCAGCAGCAACCAGAAGAATGAGCAGTTCTTC	CASSNQKNEQFF	TRBJ2-1	few	.	TRBV9
TGTGCCAGCAGTTTACTCGGACCAAGTTATAGCAATCAGCCCCAGCATTTT	CASSLLGPSYSNQPQHF	TRBJ1-5	many	.	TRBV27
TGCAGCGTTGATTCCGGGGGGGGCTACAATGAGCAGTTCTTC	CSVDSGGGYNEQFF	TRBJ2-1	many	TRBD2	TRBV29-1
TGTGCCAGCAGCTCAGGCCTCGAGGACGAGCAGTACTTC	CASSSGLEDEQYF	TRBJ2-7	many	.	TRBV11-1
TGCAGTGCTGACAGGCCGGGCGGGGAGCAGTTCTTC	CSADRPGGEQFF	TRBJ2-1	many	.	TRBV20-1
TGTGCCAGCAGTTTCTTAGCGGGAAACTACGAGCAGTACTTC	CASSFLAGNYEQYF	TRBJ2-7	many	TRBD2	TRBV28
TGTGCCAGTAGTCCGGGGGAGAGATACACTGAAGCTTTCTTT	CASSPGERYTEAFF	TRBJ1-1	many	.	TRBV19
TGCAGTGCTAGAGAGACCGGGACAGGGTTCGAGCAGTACTTC	CSARETGTGFEQYF	TRBJ2-7	many	TRBD1	TRBV20-1
TGTGCCAGCAGTTTGGACAGGGAGAGCACAGATACGCAGTATTTT	CASSLDRESTDTQYF	TRBJ2-3	many	TRBD1	TRBV28
TGTGCCAGCAGCCACAAGGGGTCCTATAATTCACCCCTCCACTTT	CASSHKGSYNSPLHF	TRBJ1-6	many	.	TRBV13
TGTGCCAGCCACCCTTTCACCCCCGGTGTCGACGCTTTCTTT	CASHPFTPGVDAFF	TRBJ1-1	many	.	TRBV5-8
TGTGCCAGCAGTTTGCGGCTAGCGGGGAGGGCGGGATACAATGAGCAGTTCTTC	CASSLRLAGRAGYNEQFF	TRBJ2-1	few	TRBD2	TRBV6-2/TRBV6-3
TGTGCCAGCAGTTCCCCGGGGGGGCCGGGTGAGCAGTTCTTC	CASSSPGGPGEQFF	TRBJ2-1	.	TRBD2	TRBV25-1
TGTGCCAGCAGTTACGGGACTAGACTTGCAGATACGCAGTATTTT	CASSYGTRLADTQYF	TRBJ2-3	many	TRBD2	TRBV6-6
TGTGCCAGCTCACCTTCGGTCGGCACTGAAGCTTTCTTT	CASSPSVGTEAFF	TRBJ1-1	many	.	TRBV18
TGTGCCAGCAGTTTAGGGGGGGGGGCCTACGAGCAGTACTTC	CASSLGGGAYEQYF	TRBJ2-7	many	.	TRBV7-2
TGCGCCAGCAGAGACAGGGAGGGCGAGCAGTACTTC	CASRDREGEQYF	TRBJ2-7	many	.	TRBV5-1
TGTGCCAGCTCACCCCAGGGAGATGATGGCTACACCTTC	CASSPQGDDGYTF	TRBJ1-2	.	.	TRBV18
TGTGCCAGCAGAACCGGGACCGGGACGGCCGAGCAGTACTTC	CASRTGTGTAEQYF	TRBJ2-7	many	.	TRBV6-2/TRBV6-3
TGTGCCAGCAGCCCCAAGGACAGGGACGAGCAGTACTTC	CASSPKDRDEQYF	TRBJ2-7	many	TRBD1	TRBV13
TGTGCCATCAGTGAAGACCCATATAGCAATCAGCCCCAGCATTTT	CAISEDPYSNQPQHF	TRBJ1-5	many	.	TRBV10-3
TGTCAGACCGCCGGGACAGGGTCGGGTGAGCAGTACTTC	CQTAGTGSGEQYF	TRBJ2-7	.	TRBD1	TRBV20-1
TGCAGTGCTAGCAGACAGGGCGTTTCCCACGAGCAGTACTTC	CSASRQGVSHEQYF	TRBJ2-7	many	TRBD1	TRBV20-1
TGTGCCAGCAGTTTGGAGGGGCTCCTTCCCTACGAGCAGTACTTC	CASSLEGLLPYEQYF	TRBJ2-7	many	.	TRBV27
TGCGCCAGCAGCTTGAGTACAGGGAATGAAAAACTGTTTTTT	CASSLSTGNEKLFF	TRBJ1-4	.	.	TRBV5-1
TGTGCCAGCAGCCGAGTAACTGGGGGGGAGGCAGATACGCAGTATTTT	CASSRVTGGEADTQYF	TRBJ2-3	many	TRBD2	TRBV7-9
TGTGCCAGCTCACCGTCCGGGACAGTGGGCCACGAGCAGTACTTC	CASSPSGTVGHEQYF	TRBJ2-7	.	TRBD1	TRBV18
TGTGCCACCAGTGATGGACAGTACACAGATACGCAGTATTTT	CATSDGQYTDTQYF	TRBJ2-3	many	.	TRBV24-1
TGTGCCAGCAGTGCACTAGCGGGGCCCACAGATACGCAGTATTTT	CASSALAGPTDTQYF	TRBJ2-3	.	TRBD2	TRBV6-2/TRBV6-3
TGTGCCAGCAGCGAGACAGGGGGCCGGAACACTGAAGCTTTCTTT	CASSETGGRNTEAFF	TRBJ1-1	many	TRBD1	TRBV7-3
TGTGCCAGCAAAGTCCGGGTCGGACCCTACGAGCAGTACTTC	CASKVRVGPYEQYF	TRBJ2-7	many	.	TRBV6-2/TRBV6-3
TGTGCCAGCAGTGCCACGAACTATGGCTACACCTTC	CASSATNYGYTF	TRBJ1-2	many	.	TRBV2
TGTGCCAGCAGCCACAGGGGGCAAGGGGGTGAAAAACTGTTTTTT	CASSHRGQGGEKLFF	TRBJ1-4	.	TRBD1	TRBV7-9
TGTGCCAGCAGCAGAGTCAGGGGACGACTAGCCAAAAACATTCAGTACTTC	CASSRVRGRLAKNIQYF	TRBJ2-4	many	.	TRBV5-6
TGTGCCAGCATTGACAGGGGCTACGAGCAGTACTTC	CASIDRGYEQYF	TRBJ2-7	.	TRBD1	TRBV28
TGTGCCATTATCGAGGGCAAAAACATTCAGTACTTC	CAIIEGKNIQYF	TRBJ2-4	many	.	TRBV10-3
TGCAGTGCTAGCGCCGTTGTTAGGGATAATGAGCAGTTCTTC	CSASAVVRDNEQFF	TRBJ2-1	many	.	TRBV20-1
TGTGCCAGCAGTTCTAGTGGGACAGGGCTGTTCGAGCAGTACTTC	CASSSSGTGLFEQYF	TRBJ2-7	many	TRBD1	TRBV27
TGCAGTGCTTTCGACGGACCCTACGAGCAGTACTTC	CSAFDGPYEQYF	TRBJ2-7	many	.	TRBV20-1
TGCGCCAGCAGCCCCCCCCAAGCGGGGTCCGATGAGCAGTTCTTC	CASSPPQAGSDEQFF	TRBJ2-1	many	TRBD2	TRBV5-1
TGTGCCAGCAGCCCGGATAGGCAAGAGACCCAGTACTTC	CASSPDRQETQYF	TRBJ2-5	few	.	TRBV7-3
TGTGCCAGCAGCTCTTGGACAGGGGGACAGCCCCAGCATTTT	CASSSWTGGQPQHF	TRBJ1-5	.	TRBD1	TRBV7-2
TGTGCCAGCAGTCGGGGGCAGGTAGAGGGCCACACCTTC	CASSRGQVEGHTF	TRBJ1-2	.	.	TRBV6-1
TGTGCCAGCAGCTTGGCCGTGGCCGGGGAGCTGTTTTTT	CASSLAVAGELFF	TRBJ2-2	.	.	TRBV5-6
TGTGCCAGCAGCAACCGACTAGCGGAATCCTACGAGCAGTACTTC	CASSNRLAESYEQYF	TRBJ2-7	many	TRBD2	TRBV28
TGTGCCATCAGTGCCGGGGATGAGCAGTTCTTC	CAISAGDEQFF	TRBJ2-1	many	.	TRBV10-3
TGTGCCAGCAGACTACAGGGGGCGACCTCTAATTCACCCCTCCACTTT	CASRLQGATSNSPLHF	TRBJ1-6	many	TRBD1	TRBV12-3/TRBV12-4
TGCGCCAGCAGCTTGGAGGGTTTAGTCAACGTTAACACTGAAGCTTTCTTT	CASSLEGLVNVNTEAFF	TRBJ1-1	many	.	TRBV5-1
TGTGCCAGTAGTATGGGGGGCACTTCACCCCTCCACTTT	CASSMGGTSPLHF	TRBJ1-6	few	.	TRBV19